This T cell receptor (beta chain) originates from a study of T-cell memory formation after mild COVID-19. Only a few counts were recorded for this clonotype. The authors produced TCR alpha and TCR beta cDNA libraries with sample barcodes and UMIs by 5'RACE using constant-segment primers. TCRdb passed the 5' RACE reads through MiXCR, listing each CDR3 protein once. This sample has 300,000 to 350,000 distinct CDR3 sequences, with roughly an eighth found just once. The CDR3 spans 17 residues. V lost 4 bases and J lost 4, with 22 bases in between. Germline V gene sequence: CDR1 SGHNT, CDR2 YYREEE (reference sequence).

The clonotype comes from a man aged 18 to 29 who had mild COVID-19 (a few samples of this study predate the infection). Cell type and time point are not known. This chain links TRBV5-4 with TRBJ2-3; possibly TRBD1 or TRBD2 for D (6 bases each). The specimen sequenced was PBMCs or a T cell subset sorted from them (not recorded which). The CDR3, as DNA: TGTGCCAGCAGCCCCGAGGGGGGTGGGTCGAGCGCAGATACGCAGTATTTT. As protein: CASSPEGGGSSADTQYF.